These 22 T cell receptor beta chains came from one sample sequenced in a study of cytomegalovirus exposure and HLA in healthy donors. The PCR ran on 60 Vbeta and 13 Jbeta primers. Sequenced by immunoSEQ multiplex PCR; TCRdb stores in-frame clones only, minus some. In the table there are roughly 150,000 clones, around four fifths of which are singletons. The sample consisted of PBMCs. Receptors were obtained from a boy aged 2-15 years in good health and CMV-seronegative.

The chain joins TRBV27 to TRBJ2-5; the D gene is possibly TRBD2 (5 bases). The J call may be incorrect, as the DNA end agrees better with TRBJ2-7. The CDR3 extends over 16 amino acids. The germline CDR1 and CDR2 sequences are MNHEY and SMNVEV (reference sequence). The CDR3 here is CASSLSLDRFVYEQYF. The DNA for the CDR3 is TGTGCCAGCAGTTTGTCACTAGATCGCTTTGTCTACGAGCAGTACTTC.

The chain joins TRBV30 to TRBJ2-2; D gene ambiguous. Looked up from germline, CDR1 is GTSNPN and CDR2 is SVGIG (reference sequence). V lost 0 bases to trimming and J lost 9 bases, with 8 bases between them. This CDR3 is built from 12 residues. The CDR3, as DNA: TGTGCCTGGAGTGTACCAGGCAGGGAGCTGTTTTTT. It is translated as CAWSVPGRELFF.

The J gene is TRBJ1-3, the V gene TRBV7-3; D is unresolved. Trimming pared 8 bases from V and 3 bases from J, leaving 17 bases between. The CDR3 has 15 amino acids. Germline CDR1 and CDR2: SGHTA and FQGTGA. For the CDR3, the DNA is TGTGCCAGCTCCCGGCCAGAACAGATTGGAAACACCATATATTTT. The encoded protein is CASSRPEQIGNTIYF.

The rearrangement joins TRBV19 to TRBJ2-7; 13 nucleotides align to TRBD2. CDR1 and CDR2 from the germline V gene are LNHDA and SQIVND (reference sequence). V dropped 3 bases and J dropped 6; count of bases not matched to a gene: 5. The CDR3 extends over 15 amino acids. CDR3 sequence (DNA): TGTGCCAGTAGTATTACTAGCGGGAGGGCCCTCGAGCAGTACTTC. It is translated as CASSITSGRALEQYF.

This sequence joins TRBV9 and TRBJ2-1; D uncertain. The CDR3 contains 12 residues. V was trimmed by 4 bases and J by 8 bases, leaving 10 bases between them. Germline V gene lookup returns CDR1 SGDLS and CDR2 YYNGEE. The CDR3 sequence is CASSPRPYEQFF. CDR3 sequence (DNA): TGTGCCAGCAGCCCCCGTCCGTATGAGCAGTTCTTC.

The sample holds a few counts of this clone. The chain has TRBV5-1 and TRBJ2-3; a possible D gene is TRBD2 (6 bases). CDR1 and CDR2 from the germline V gene are SGHRS and YFSETQ. V shed 5 bases and J shed 2 bases, with 24 bases lying between them. This CDR3 region has 18 residues. CDR3 in DNA: TGCGCCAGCAGGCCTGCCTCTGGCGGGGCGCTACCCACAGATACGCAGTATTTT. This sequence encodes CASRPASGGALPTDTQYF.

The chain links TRBV6-1 to TRBJ2-7, with 11 positions matching TRBD2. This CDR3 contains 14 residues. The germline V gene has CDR1 MNHNS and CDR2 SASEGT. The trim removed 8 bases at V and 6 bases at J, leaving 9 bases unmatched. The CDR3: CASSTSGSYTEQYF. As DNA, the CDR3 is TGTGCCAGCTCAACTAGCGGGAGTTATACCGAGCAGTACTTC.

This chain connects TRBV6-5 to TRBJ1-1; 7 nucleotides match TRBD1. The CDR3 totals 16 residues. Germline V lookup: CDR1 MNHEY, CDR2 SVGAGI. V lost 4 bases, J lost 0 bases, and 8 bases stayed unmatched. CDR3 loop: CASSFSPTGLNTEAFF. CDR3 coding DNA: TGTGCCAGCAGTTTTTCTCCGACAGGGCTGAACACTGAAGCTTTCTTT.

The rearrangement links TRBV27 to TRBJ2-7, with TRBD2 identical over 7 bases. Unmatched junction bases numbered 6, after V lost 8 bases and J lost 2 bases. The CDR3 extends over 13 amino acids. Per the germline V gene, CDR1 is MNHEY and CDR2 is SMNVEV (reference sequence). The CDR3: CASGVGRAYEQYF. DNA for the CDR3: TGTGCCAGCGGGGTTGGGAGGGCCTACGAGCAGTACTTC.

The rearrangement joins TRBV11-3 to TRBJ2-7; 7 bases agree with TRBD2. The CDR3 consists of 16 residues. The trim removed 1 base at V and 2 bases at J, leaving 8 bases unmatched. The germline V gene encodes CDR1 SGHNT and CDR2 YENEEA. The CDR3 bases are TGTGCCAGCAGCTTAGTCCGGGACTACGGACCCTACGAGCAGTACTTC. It encodes CASSLVRDYGPYEQYF. The full variable domain, with the rest looked up from reference TRBV11-3 and TRBJ2-7, is EAGVVQSPRYKIIEKKQPVAFWCNPISGHNTLYWYLQNLGQGPELLIRYENEEAVDDSQLPKDRFSAERLKGVDSTLKIQPAELGDSAVYLCASSLVRDYGPYEQYFGPGTRLTVT.

This clone occurred a few times. J is TRBJ2-2 and V is TRBV28; 7 nucleotides match TRBD1. The junction had 6 bases not matched to a gene; V was cut back by 4 bases and J by 1 base. CDR3 size: 16 residues. The germline V gene has CDR1 MDHEN and CDR2 SYDVKM. In DNA, the CDR3 is TGTGCCAGCAGTTCTCTCGACAGGGAGAACACCGGGGAGCTGTTTTTT. Translation: CASSSLDRENTGELFF. The variable domain in full, with the rest retrieved from reference TRBV28 and TRBJ2-2, is DVKVTQSSRYLVKRTGEKVFLECVQDMDHENMFWYRQDPGLGLRLIYFSYDVKMKEKGDIPEGYSVSREKKERFSLILESASTNQTSMYLCASSSLDRENTGELFFGEGSRLTVL.

In its sample, this clone was seen once. Here the CDR3 DNA reads TGTGCCACCAGCAGACCATGGACAGGGGTGGGCACTGAAGCTTTCTTT. Translated, it gives CATSRPWTGVGTEAFF. The J gene is TRBJ1-1, the V gene TRBV15, with 9 bases matching TRBD1. The CDR3 runs 16 residues. With V trimmed by 2 bases and J by 4 bases, 8 bases remained unmatched. Germline V gives CDR1 LNHNV, CDR2 YYDKDF (reference sequence).

The chain couples TRBV6-6 to TRBJ2-1; TRBD1 matches 8 bases. After removal of 5 bases from V and 3 bases from J, the junction contained 9 bases not matched to a gene. Germline values: CDR1 MNHNY, CDR2 SVGAGI (reference sequence). There are 16 residues in the CDR3. In DNA form, the CDR3 reads TGTGCCAGCAGTCCCACAGGGGGATTGGGCTACAATGAGCAGTTCTTC. It yields the protein CASSPTGGLGYNEQFF.

This chain links TRBV29-1 with TRBJ1-1; no definite D call. The CDR3 spans 12 residues. From germline, CDR1 is SQVTM and CDR2 ANQGSEA. Trimming took 4 bases from V and 6 from J, leaving 12 bases between them. The DNA of the CDR3 is TGCAGCGTTGTGGAGGCGGTCGCTGAAGCTTTCTTT. Encoded protein: CSVVEAVAEAFF.

V and J are TRBV9 and TRBJ2-7; a possible D gene is TRBD2 (7 bases). The CDR3 contains 13 residues. Per the germline V gene, CDR1 is SGDLS and CDR2 is YYNGEE. V shed 0 bases and J shed 12 bases, with 16 bases lying between them. Written as DNA, the CDR3 is TGTGCCAGCAGCGTAGAGGGGGGGGGTCAGCTGTACTTC. Its translation: CASSVEGGGQLYF.

The CDR3 protein is CASSPRQGDGYTF. The DNA for the CDR3 is TGTGCCAGCAGCCCCCGACAGGGGGACGGCTACACCTTC. The J gene is TRBJ1-2, the V gene TRBV5-6; 9 bases align to TRBD1. This CDR3 has 13 amino acids. The V and J ends lost 4 bases and 8 bases, in that order; junction bases with no gene match: 6. Germline lookup yields CDR1 SGHDT and CDR2 YYEEEE.

The genes are TRBV4-1 and TRBJ1-2; no clear D. Trimming took 0 bases from V and 0 from J, leaving 14 bases between them. The CDR3 is 17 amino acids. Germline V gene data show CDR1 as MGHRA and CDR2 as YSYEKL. The CDR3 sequence: CASSQDNGILANYGYTF. CDR3 DNA sequence: TGCGCCAGCAGCCAAGATAACGGGATTTTAGCTAACTATGGCTACACCTTC.

V is TRBV27 and J is TRBJ1-5; the D is unclear. Germline V gene sequence: CDR1 MNHEY, CDR2 SMNVEV (reference sequence). With 0 bases removed from V and 1 base from J, the gap between germline ends came to 16 bases. CDR3 length: 18 residues. The CDR3, as DNA: TGTGCCAGCAGTTTATCTGGAGGGAGGGCTTGGAGCAATCAGCCCCAGCATTTT. This translates into CASSLSGGRAWSNQPQHF.

This clone was observed a single time. The V and J genes are TRBV9 and TRBJ2-1, with D perhaps TRBD1 (5 bases). The ends were cut back, 4 bases at V and 6 bases at J, with 23 bases in the middle. This CDR3 is built from 17 residues. Germline loops: CDR1 SGDLS, CDR2 YYNGEE. CDR3 amino acids: CASSSFAGPLVGNEQFF. CDR3 bases: TGTGCCAGCAGCAGCTTCGCAGGGCCGCTAGTAGGCAATGAGCAGTTCTTC.

This rearrangement joins TRBV5-1 to TRBJ2-4; 7 positions agree with TRBD2. The germline CDR1 and CDR2 sequences are SGHRS and YFSETQ. The CDR3 extends over 15 amino acids. V shed 0 bases and J 0 bases; nucleotides not matched to a gene: 0. The CDR3: CASSLAGGAKNIQYF. In DNA form, the CDR3 reads TGCGCCAGCAGCTTGGCGGGGGGAGCCAAAAACATTCAGTACTTC.

This chain joins TRBV5-4 and TRBJ2-7, with D maybe TRBD2 (5 bases). The V end was cut by 3 bases, the J end by 2 bases, with 12 bases between. The CDR3 runs to 14 residues. Germline CDR1 and CDR2: SGHNT and YYREEE (reference sequence). CDR3 DNA: TGTGCCAGCAGCTCACGAGGGAATACCTACGAGCAGTACTTC. This sequence encodes CASSSRGNTYEQYF.

The chain has TRBV5-5 and TRBJ2-3; 7 nucleotides match TRBD1. With 4 bases clipped from V and 3 bases from J, the junction kept 5 bases outside the gene matches. Germline V lookup: CDR1 SGHKS, CDR2 YYEKEE (reference sequence). This CDR3 has 14 residues. Here the CDR3 reads CASSQGTETDTQYF. The CDR3 nucleotides are TGTGCCAGCAGCCAGGGGACAGAGACAGATACGCAGTATTTT.